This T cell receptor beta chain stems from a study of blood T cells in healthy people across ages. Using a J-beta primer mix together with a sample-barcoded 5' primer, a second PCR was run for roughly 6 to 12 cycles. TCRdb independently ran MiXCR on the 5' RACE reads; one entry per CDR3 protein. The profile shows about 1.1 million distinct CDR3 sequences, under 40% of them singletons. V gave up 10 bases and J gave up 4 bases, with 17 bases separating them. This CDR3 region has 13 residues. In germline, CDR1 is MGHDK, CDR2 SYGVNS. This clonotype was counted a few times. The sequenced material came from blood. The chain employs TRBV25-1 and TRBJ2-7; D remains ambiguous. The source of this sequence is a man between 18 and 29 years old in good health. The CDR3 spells CATPGKLPYEQYF. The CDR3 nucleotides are TGTGCCACCCCGGGCAAATTACCTTACGAGCAGTACTTC.